This T cell receptor beta chain was recovered during a study of Ad26.COV2.S vaccination and SARS-CoV-2 variants. The repertoire was sequenced with immunoSEQ multiplex PCR; TCRdb's copy has only in-frame clones and lacks some. This sample has approximately 450,000 clones, with 80% to 95% found just once. This sample's treatment: 15 to 20 received Ad26.COV2.S at low or high dose, single or two shots; 5 received placebo; per-sample allocation not given. The study sampled participants on day 63 after the first vaccine or placebo injection. Per the germline V gene, CDR1 is LGHNT and CDR2 is FRNRAP. V lost 7 bases to trimming and J lost 11 bases, with 18 bases between them. The CDR3 loop spans 13 amino acids.

The chain recombines TRBV12-5 with TRBJ1-5; the D is unclear. Specimen: peripheral blood, collected in a trial of Ad26.COV2.S vaccine versus placebo. This TCR derives from a person aged 18 to 65 who received the Ad26.COV2.S COVID-19 vaccine or a placebo. The CDR3 region is CASALGPSSAQHF. The DNA for the CDR3 is TGTGCTAGTGCTCTCGGCCCCTCCTCGGCCCAGCATTTT.